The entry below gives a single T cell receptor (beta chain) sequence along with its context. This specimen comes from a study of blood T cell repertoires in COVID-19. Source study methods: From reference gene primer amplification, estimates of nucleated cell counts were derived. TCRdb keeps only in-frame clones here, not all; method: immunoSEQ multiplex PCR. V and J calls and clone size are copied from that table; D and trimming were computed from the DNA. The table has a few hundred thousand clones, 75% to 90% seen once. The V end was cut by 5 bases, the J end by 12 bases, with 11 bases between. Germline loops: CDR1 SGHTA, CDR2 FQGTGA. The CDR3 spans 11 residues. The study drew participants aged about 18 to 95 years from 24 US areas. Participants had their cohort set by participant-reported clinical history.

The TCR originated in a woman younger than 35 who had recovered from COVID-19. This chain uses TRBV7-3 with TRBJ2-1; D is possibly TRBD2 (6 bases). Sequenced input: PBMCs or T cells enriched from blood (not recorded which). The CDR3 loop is CASSRGIGQFF. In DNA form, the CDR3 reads TGTGCCAGCAGCCGGGGGATAGGGCAGTTCTTC.